This T cell receptor (beta chain) was sequenced during a study of cytomegalovirus exposure and HLA in healthy donors. Study-level findings and limits: Later, an analysis showed that TCR beta chains associated with HLA were more clonally expanded than others that were equally common. The study put 150 or so TCR beta chains on its list as cytomegalovirus-associated. For most TCR beta V segments, an earlier analysis put the productive rate at about 87% or about 30% of the time.

In regard to this clone: Its antigen is not known.

With V trimmed by 4 bases and J by 4 bases, 13 bases remained unmatched. Germline CDR1 is MDHEN and CDR2 is SYDVKM. This CDR3 region has 16 residues. PCR employed 60 Vbeta and 13 Jbeta primers. Libraries were prepared by immunoSEQ multiplex PCR; TCRdb keeps only in-frame clonotypes and omits some of them. This table has some 110,000 clones, around 64% appearing once. This TCR was sampled from a woman under 40 in good health and CMV-seronegative. The V gene is TRBV28, the J gene TRBJ2-7; 7 bases agree with TRBD1. The sequencing sample was made of PBMCs. CDR3 in amino acids: CASSSERGRRRYEQYF. In nucleotides, the CDR3 is TGTGCCAGCAGTTCCGAAAGGGGGCGCCGACGGTACGAGCAGTACTTC.